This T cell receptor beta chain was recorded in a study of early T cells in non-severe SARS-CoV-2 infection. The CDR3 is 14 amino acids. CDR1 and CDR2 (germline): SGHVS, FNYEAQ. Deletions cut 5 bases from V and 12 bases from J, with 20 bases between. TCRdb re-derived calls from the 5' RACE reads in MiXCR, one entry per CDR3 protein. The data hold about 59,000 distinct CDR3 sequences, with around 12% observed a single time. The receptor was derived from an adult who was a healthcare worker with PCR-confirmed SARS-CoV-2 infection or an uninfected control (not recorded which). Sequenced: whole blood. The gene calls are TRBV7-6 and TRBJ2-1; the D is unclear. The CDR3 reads CASSPPKSLDVQFF. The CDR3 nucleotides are TGTGCCAGCAGCCCCCCCAAGAGTCTAGATGTGCAGTTCTTC.